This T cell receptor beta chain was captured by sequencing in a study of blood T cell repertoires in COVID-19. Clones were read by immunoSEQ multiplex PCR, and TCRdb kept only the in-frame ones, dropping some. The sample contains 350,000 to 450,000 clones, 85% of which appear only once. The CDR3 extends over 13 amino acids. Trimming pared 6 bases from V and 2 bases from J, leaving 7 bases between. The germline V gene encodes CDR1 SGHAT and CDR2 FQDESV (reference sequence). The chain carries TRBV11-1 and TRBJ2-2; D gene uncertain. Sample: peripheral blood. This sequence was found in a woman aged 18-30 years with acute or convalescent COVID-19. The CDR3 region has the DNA TGTGCCAGCAGTAGAGATAACACCGGGGAGCTGTTTTTT. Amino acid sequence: CASSRDNTGELFF.